A selection of T cell receptor beta chains follows, all from one sample in a study of blood T cell repertoires in COVID-19. Some clones are missing from TCRdb's copy, which holds only in-frame ones; the method was immunoSEQ multiplex PCR. The sample has under 130,000 clones; under 80% are singletons. Sequences were obtained from peripheral blood. These receptors were taken from a man aged 70 or older with active or convalescent COVID-19. CDR3s include the opening cysteine and the closing phenylalanine or tryptophan. Fields, in order: J gene, V gene, CDR3 protein.

TRBJ2-3,TRBV19,CASSIGGSARDTQYF
TRBJ1-1,TRBV30,CAWMTRAEAFF
TRBJ2-7,TRBV27,CASRRPGLLAGGEQYF
TRBJ1-2,TRBV2,CASSTRDSYGYTF
TRBJ1-6,TRBV5-1,CASSPGTNNSPLHF
TRBJ2-1,TRBV7-9,CASSPWGGAYNEQFF
TRBJ2-2,TRBV4-1,CASSHAGRGTGELFF
TRBJ2-7,TRBV9,CASSSTDYSYEQYF
TRBJ1-2,TRBV3-1/TRBV3-2,CASSNWTGLGYTF
TRBJ2-3,TRBV11-2,CASSLQAYGTDTQYF
TRBJ1-2,TRBV4-1,CASSQHGQGPTNYGYTF
TRBJ2-4,TRBV2,CASSTRQGTIQYF
TRBJ2-2,TRBV18,CASSRDSLPGELFF
TRBJ2-2,TRBV5-1,CASSLVALTGELFF
TRBJ2-3,TRBV3-1/TRBV3-2,CASRTGADTQYF
TRBJ2-1,TRBV9,CASSVGSGGYEQFF
TRBJ1-6,TRBV7-6,CASSLGTKGSPLHF
TRBJ2-7,TRBV18,CASSPSSGGHYEQYF
TRBJ2-7,TRBV12-5,CASGNGLYEQYF
TRBJ2-5,TRBV6-5,CATGATGGEETQYF
TRBJ1-5,TRBV18,CASSPPGTQGNQPQHF
TRBJ1-2,TRBV18,CASSPGQAPYGYTF
TRBJ1-1,TRBV5-1,CASSLGDRGWNTEAFF
TRBJ2-7,TRBV10-3,CAISAGLAGGSSYEQYF
TRBJ1-1,TRBV7-8,CASSLEQFEAFF
TRBJ2-7,TRBV7-9,CASSDGRGSGRAGEQYF
TRBJ2-3,TRBV30,CAWSRNGGTDTQYF
TRBJ1-4,TRBV7-6,CASSLAGETNEKLFF
TRBJ2-5,TRBV3-1/TRBV3-2,CASSHRRDQETQYF
TRBJ1-1,TRBV12-5,CASGHREGTEAFF
TRBJ1-2,TRBV28,CASRPPGGAGGYTF
TRBJ1-5,TRBV28,CASIGGQGNQPQHF
TRBJ2-5,TRBV5-1,CASSPGQGARETQYF
TRBJ1-1,TRBV12-3/TRBV12-4,CASSPRFEAFF
TRBJ1-2,TRBV19,CASRRTGTPNYGYTF
TRBJ2-1,TRBV18,CASSPPENDEQFF
TRBJ1-5,TRBV3-1/TRBV3-2,CASSQAGGGSNQPQHF
TRBJ1-3,TRBV9,CASSAPGQRGPGNTIYF
TRBJ1-6,TRBV4-2,CASSQDLNGNSPLHF
TRBJ2-1,TRBV7-6,CASSPTGLAGYNEQFF
TRBJ2-2,TRBV18,CASSPVSVTGELFF
TRBJ2-2,TRBV27,CASSFHGGAGDTGELFF
TRBJ2-7,TRBV21-1,CASSKAPGQGVYEQYF
TRBJ1-6,TRBV2,CASRDRGSSPLHF
TRBJ2-1,TRBV5-1,CASSRWGRVYNEQFF
TRBJ1-1,TRBV3-1/TRBV3-2,CASSQPAAGNTEAFF
TRBJ1-2,TRBV18,CASSPAVRGSYGYTF
TRBJ2-3,TRBV29-1,CSGGTSGATHTQYF
TRBJ1-4,TRBV21-1,CASSVPHVAGQGVWTNEKLFF
TRBJ2-3,TRBV4-2,CASSQREGPPDTQYF
TRBJ2-2,TRBV15,CATSRGQTLEHGELFF